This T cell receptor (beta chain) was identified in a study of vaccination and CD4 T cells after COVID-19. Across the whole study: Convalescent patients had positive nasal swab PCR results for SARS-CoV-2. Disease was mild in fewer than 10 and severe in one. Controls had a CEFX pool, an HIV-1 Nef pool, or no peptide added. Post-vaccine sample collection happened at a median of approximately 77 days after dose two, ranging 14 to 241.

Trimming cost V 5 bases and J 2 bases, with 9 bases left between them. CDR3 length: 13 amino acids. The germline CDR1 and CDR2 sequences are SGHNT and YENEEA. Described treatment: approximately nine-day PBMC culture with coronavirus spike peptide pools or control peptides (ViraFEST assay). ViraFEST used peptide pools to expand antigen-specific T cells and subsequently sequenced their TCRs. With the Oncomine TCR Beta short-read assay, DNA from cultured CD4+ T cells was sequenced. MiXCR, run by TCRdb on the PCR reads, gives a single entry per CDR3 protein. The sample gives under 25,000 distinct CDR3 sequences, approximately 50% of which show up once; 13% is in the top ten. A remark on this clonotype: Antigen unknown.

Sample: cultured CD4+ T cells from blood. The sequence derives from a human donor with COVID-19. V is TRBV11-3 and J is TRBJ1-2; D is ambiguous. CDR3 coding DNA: TGTGCCAGCAGCCTCGGGTCAAACTATGGCTACACCTTC. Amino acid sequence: CASSLGSNYGYTF.